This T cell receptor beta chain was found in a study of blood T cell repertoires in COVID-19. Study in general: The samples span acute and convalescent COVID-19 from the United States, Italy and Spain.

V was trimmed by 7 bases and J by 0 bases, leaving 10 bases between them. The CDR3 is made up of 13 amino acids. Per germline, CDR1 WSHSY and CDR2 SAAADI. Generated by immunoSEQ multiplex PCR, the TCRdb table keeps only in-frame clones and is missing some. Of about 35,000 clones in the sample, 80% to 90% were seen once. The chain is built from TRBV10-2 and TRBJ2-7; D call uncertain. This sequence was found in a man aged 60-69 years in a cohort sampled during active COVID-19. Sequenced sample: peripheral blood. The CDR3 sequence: CASTWAPSYEQYF. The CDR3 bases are TGCGCCAGCACGTGGGCCCCCTCCTACGAGCAGTACTTC.